Following are 20 T cell receptor beta chains from one sample sequenced in a study of CD8 T cells in ankylosing spondylitis. TCRdb re-called the 5' RACE reads through MiXCR, storing one row per CDR3 protein. The sample holds 10,000 or so distinct CDR3 sequences; roughly 6% are singletons and the top ten take roughly 37%. Sequencing was carried out using blood, either unsorted or a sorted T cell fraction (not recorded which). These receptors came from a female donor with ankylosing spondylitis or in good health (not recorded which).

In its sample, this clonotype is medium-sized. The chain couples TRBV9 to TRBJ1-3, with no clear D. This CDR3 contains 15 residues. The V and J ends lost 4 bases and 4 bases respectively, with 15 bases between them. The germline gives CDR1 SGDLS, CDR2 YYNGEE. The DNA for the CDR3 is TGTGCCAGCAGCCTCCGGGATCTCTCGGGAAACACCATATATTTT. Residues: CASSLRDLSGNTIYF.

This clonotype was seen many times. In DNA form, the CDR3 reads TGTGCCAGCAGCCCAATGTCCGGGACCGAACTCTACGAGCAGTACTTC. This encodes CASSPMSGTELYEQYF. This rearrangement joins TRBV9 to TRBJ2-7, with D possibly called TRBD1 or TRBD2 (5 bases each). The length of the CDR3 is 16 residues. V dropped 4 bases and J dropped 3 bases, with 20 bases sitting between them. Germline-derived CDR1 and CDR2 are SGDLS and YYNGEE. Full variable domain (missing parts from reference TRBV9 and TRBJ2-7): DSGVTQTPKHLITATGQRVTLRCSPRSGDLSVYWYQQSLDQGLQFLIQYYNGEERAKGNILERFSAQQFPDLHSELNLSSLELGDSALYFCASSPMSGTELYEQYFGPGTRLTVT.

This clonotype was observed many times. The V call is TRBV9, the J call TRBJ2-1, with 8 bases lining up with TRBD2. CDR1 is SGDLS and CDR2 is YYNGEE in the germline V gene. Unmatched junction bases numbered 11, after V lost 1 base and J lost 8 bases. The CDR3 sequence is 16 residues long. The CDR3 loop is CASSVPPREVPDEQFF. For the CDR3, the DNA is TGTGCCAGCAGCGTACCTCCGCGGGAGGTCCCTGATGAGCAGTTCTTC.

This clonotype came up a few times. The V gene is TRBV9, the J gene TRBJ1-1; D possibly corresponds to TRBD1 (5 bases). The CDR3 has 15 residues. Germline lookup yields CDR1 SGDLS and CDR2 YYNGEE. Trimming stripped 3 bases from V and 1 base from J, with 13 bases between. CDR3 nucleotide sequence: TGTGCCAGCAGCGGTAGACAGCCGGGGAACACTGAAGCTTTCTTT. Protein sequence: CASSGRQPGNTEAFF.

This clonotype is judged medium-sized. This chain connects TRBV9 to TRBJ2-7; TRBD1 matches at 9 bases. The CDR3 consists of 15 residues. Germline V gene sequence: CDR1 SGDLS, CDR2 YYNGEE. V shed 3 bases and J 2 bases; nucleotides not matched to a gene: 6. In nucleotides, the CDR3 is TGTGCCAGCAGCGAAGGGACAGGGCGTACCTACGAGCAGTACTTC. This encodes CASSEGTGRTYEQYF.

This clonotype has a handful of counts. In DNA form, the CDR3 reads TGTGCCAGCAGTTCGGACGGTGACCATAATTCACCCCTCCACTTT. Its protein is CASSSDGDHNSPLHF. This rearrangement joins TRBV9 to TRBJ1-6, with D unclear. The CDR3 is 15 residues long. With 5 bases removed from V and 5 bases from J, the gap between germline ends came to 14 bases. Looked up from germline, CDR1 is SGDLS and CDR2 is YYNGEE.

The rearrangement uses TRBV9 and TRBJ2-1, with D perhaps matching TRBD2 (5 bases). CDR1 SGDLS and CDR2 YYNGEE come from the germline V gene. The CDR3 loop spans 14 amino acids. Trimming pared 0 bases from V and 9 bases from J, leaving 13 bases between. CDR3 sequence reads: CASSVGPGGGEQFF. The CDR3 coding sequence is TGTGCCAGCAGCGTAGGCCCAGGAGGCGGTGAGCAGTTCTTC.

This clonotype has at least ten counts. The J gene is TRBJ2-2, the V gene TRBV9, with 9 bases matching TRBD1. V trimming: 1 base; J trimming: 1 base; junction bases outside the gene matches: 5. The CDR3 sequence is 17 residues long. Looked up from germline, CDR1 is SGDLS and CDR2 is YYNGEE. CDR3 amino acids: CASSVPPGQGNTGELFF. CDR3 nucleotide sequence: TGTGCCAGCAGCGTACCACCGGGACAGGGGAACACCGGGGAGCTGTTTTTT.

With regard to this clonotype: This could be a read error, since a much larger clone is one nucleotide away. CDR3 residues: CASSVGGGARSGELFF. CDR3 sequence (DNA): TGTGCCAGCAGCGTAGGTGGGGGCGCGAGGAGCGGGGAGCTGTTTTTT. The chain joins TRBV9 to TRBJ2-2, with D perhaps TRBD1 (6 bases). V shed 0 bases and J shed 7 bases, with 16 bases lying between them. CDR3 size: 16 residues. Germline lookup yields CDR1 SGDLS and CDR2 YYNGEE.

The chain links TRBV9 to TRBJ2-1; possibly TRBD1 for D (5 bases). V dropped 0 bases and J dropped 3 bases, with 10 bases sitting between them. Per germline, CDR1 SGDLS and CDR2 YYNGEE. The CDR3 extends over 15 amino acids. As DNA, the CDR3 is TGTGCCAGCAGCGTAGCACAGGTGTTCTACAATGAGCAGTTCTTC. The encoded protein is CASSVAQVFYNEQFF.

This clonotype was observed many times. The rearrangement joins TRBV9 to TRBJ2-1, with D perhaps TRBD2 (8 bases). The CDR3 has 15 residues. V was clipped by 3 bases and J by 4 bases, with 14 bases between them. Germline CDR1 and CDR2: SGDLS and YYNGEE. In nucleotides, the CDR3 is TGTGCCAGCAGCGAGGGACAGCGGGGGTACAATGAGCAGTTCTTC. This sequence encodes CASSEGQRGYNEQFF.

This clonotype was recorded at least ten times. The V call is TRBV9, the J call TRBJ2-5, with TRBD2 matching 8 bases. The trim removed 3 bases at V and 3 bases at J, leaving 1 base unmatched. The CDR3 length is 13 residues. CDR1 and CDR2 (germline): SGDLS, YYNGEE. This CDR3 reads CASSGAGEETQYF. CDR3 DNA sequence: TGTGCCAGCAGCGGAGCGGGGGAAGAGACCCAGTACTTC.

This clonotype has at least ten counts. The chain uses TRBV9 and TRBJ1-5; no definite D call. Trimming shortened V by 0 bases and J by 1 base, and 5 bases separated the two germline ends. Germline V gives CDR1 SGDLS, CDR2 YYNGEE. There are 14 residues in the CDR3. The CDR3 DNA sequence: TGTGCCAGCAGCGTAGATGAGAGCAATCAGCCCCAGCATTTT. Its translation: CASSVDESNQPQHF.

Sample share makes this clonotype large. This chain's CDR3 is CASSSQTGGASYTF. The CDR3 nucleotides read TGTGCCAGCAGCTCTCAAACAGGGGGCGCGAGCTACACCTTC. The J gene is TRBJ1-2, the V gene TRBV9; 9 nucleotides line up with TRBD1. V gave up 4 bases and J gave up 9 bases; unmatched junction bases: 10. The CDR3 has 14 amino acids. Germline V gene sequence: CDR1 SGDLS, CDR2 YYNGEE.

In this sample, this clonotype turned up many times. This chain connects TRBV9 to TRBJ2-7; D is ambiguous. The V end was cut by 1 base, the J end by 0 bases, with 8 bases between. CDR3 length: 14 residues. Germline V gives CDR1 SGDLS, CDR2 YYNGEE. The CDR3 coding sequence is TGTGCCAGCAGCGTATATTCCGGCTCCTACGAGCAGTACTTC. Translated, it gives CASSVYSGSYEQYF. Looking up the rest from reference TRBV9 and TRBJ2-7 gives the full variable domain: DSGVTQTPKHLITATGQRVTLRCSPRSGDLSVYWYQQSLDQGLQFLIQYYNGEERAKGNILERFSAQQFPDLHSELNLSSLELGDSALYFCASSVYSGSYEQYFGPGTRLTVT.

This clonotype appeared many times. The J gene is TRBJ2-2, the V gene TRBV9; 13 nucleotides match TRBD2. CDR1 is SGDLS and CDR2 is YYNGEE in the germline V gene. With 4 bases clipped from V and 0 bases from J, the junction kept 3 bases outside the gene matches. CDR3 size: 17 residues. Written as DNA, the CDR3 is TGTGCCAGCAGCCCCACTAGCGGGAGGGCGAACACCGGGGAGCTGTTTTTT. Encoded protein: CASSPTSGRANTGELFF.

Relative to its sample, this clonotype is medium-sized. The CDR3 reads CASSVDVTYEQYF. CDR3 DNA sequence: TGTGCCAGCAGCGTAGATGTAACCTACGAGCAGTACTTC. The chain recombines TRBV9 with TRBJ2-7; D call uncertain. V was clipped by 0 bases and J by 2 bases, with 6 bases between them. The CDR3 spans 13 residues. Germline V gene data show CDR1 as SGDLS and CDR2 as YYNGEE.

In this sample, this clonotype turned up many times. The V gene is TRBV9, the J gene TRBJ2-7; D tentatively fits TRBD1 or TRBD2 (5 bases each). The CDR3 covers 13 residues. CDR1 is SGDLS and CDR2 is YYNGEE in the germline V gene. V was shortened by 4 bases and J by 3 bases, with 11 bases between the two germline ends. The CDR3 DNA reads as TGTGCCAGCAGCCGGGACGGCTTCTACGAGCAGTACTTC. It translates to CASSRDGFYEQYF.

This clonotype has more than one count but fewer than ten. This may arise from a read error, as a much more abundant clone is one base away. The chain employs TRBV9 and TRBJ2-7, with D perhaps being TRBD1 or TRBD2 (7 bases each). CDR3 length: 13 amino acids. The germline V gene has CDR1 SGDLS and CDR2 YYNGEE. The CDR3 sequence: CASSTQGGYVQYF. Written as DNA, the CDR3 is TGTGCCAGCAGCACGCAGGGGGGGTACGTGCAGTACTTC. Together with reference TRBV9 and TRBJ2-7, the CDR3 gives the full variable domain: DSGVTQTPKHLITATGQRVTLRCSPRSGDLSVYWYQQSLDQGLQFLIQYYNGEERAKGNILERFSAQQFPDLHSELNLSSLELGDSALYFCASSTQGGYVQYFGPGTRLTVT.

In nucleotides, the CDR3 is TGTGCCAGCAGCGTAGCCTCTTCGGGGAATGAGCAGTTCTTC. Encoded protein: CASSVASSGNEQFF. This chain uses TRBV9 with TRBJ2-1; D is perhaps TRBD2 (5 bases). V was clipped by 0 bases and J by 7 bases, with 11 bases between them. Germline V gene data show CDR1 as SGDLS and CDR2 as YYNGEE. This CDR3 spans 14 amino acids.